The clone carrying this T cell receptor beta chain was seen at least ten times. The data are from a study of early T cells in non-severe SARS-CoV-2 infection. TCRdb re-analysed the 5' RACE reads in MiXCR, keeping a single row per CDR3 protein. The sample lists about 60,000 distinct CDR3 sequences, around 5.6% seen once, with almost 7% in the top ten. Sequenced material: whole blood. The TCR was taken from an adult who was a healthcare worker with PCR-confirmed SARS-CoV-2 infection or an uninfected control (not recorded which).

CDR3 residues: CASSQDVWDSGNTGELFF. The CDR3 DNA is TGTGCCAGCAGCCAAGATGTTTGGGATAGCGGGAACACCGGGGAGCTGTTTTTT. The chain combines TRBV3-1 with TRBJ2-2; D may be TRBD2 (6 bases). The CDR3 spans 18 residues. The germline V gene has CDR1 LGHDT and CDR2 YNNKEL (reference sequence). The ends were cut back, 0 bases at V and 1 base at J, with 15 bases in the middle.